This T cell receptor beta chain derives from a study of cytomegalovirus exposure and HLA in healthy donors. As for the study in general: Previous work identified some 120 million unique TCR beta sequences from around 180 million T cells.

V dropped 4 bases and J dropped 2 bases, with 6 bases sitting between them. Germline CDR1 reads LNHNV; CDR2 reads YYDKDF (reference sequence). The CDR3 has 12 residues. Whole-study findings and limits: Later work found most CMV-associated TCR beta chains apparently HLA-restricted. What a later analysis reportedly showed was that an Asian-associated ancestry cluster had fewer N-insertions than the approximately 700-donor mean.

PCR involved 60 Vbeta and 13 Jbeta primers. Libraries were prepared by immunoSEQ multiplex PCR; TCRdb keeps only in-frame clonotypes and omits some of them. The sample yields roughly 180,000 clones, about 83% seen once. Of note for this clone: The target antigen is unknown.

This rearrangement joins TRBV15 to TRBJ2-7; unclear D gene. The origin of this receptor is a female donor in good health and CMV-seronegative. Material for sequencing was PBMCs. As DNA, the CDR3 is TGTGCCACCAGCAACACCCCCTACGAGCAGTACTTC. Protein: CATSNTPYEQYF.